The source of this T cell receptor (beta chain) is a study of cytomegalovirus exposure and HLA in healthy donors. Germline CDR1 reads ENHRY; CDR2 reads SYGVKD. The CDR3 has 15 amino acids. Trimming took 5 bases from V and 5 from J; bases not matched to a gene: 10. TCRdb's table, derived via immunoSEQ multiplex PCR, lists solely in-frame clones and lacks some. The sample carries 200,000 or so clones, 75% to 90% recorded once. This clone was recorded once. The TCR was taken from a man between 18 and 29 years old in good health and CMV-seropositive. The V and J genes are TRBV10-3 and TRBJ1-1; TRBD1 matches at 8 bases. What was sequenced was PBMCs. DNA of the CDR3: TGTGCCATCAGTCGGCGGACAGGGACAGAGACTGAAGCTTTCTTT. Translated: CAISRRTGTETEAFF.